This T cell receptor (beta chain) was observed in a study of blood T cell repertoires in COVID-19. Assay: immunoSEQ multiplex PCR; the TCRdb copy retains only in-frame clones and omits some. The sample lists under 250,000 clones, roughly 90% occurring once. Sequenced sample: peripheral blood. This TCR derives from a man in his fifties or sixties with COVID-19, enrolled during active disease.

The CDR3 protein is CASSFAVNTEAFF. The CDR3 coding sequence is TGTGCCAGCAGTTTTGCAGTGAACACTGAAGCTTTCTTT. The chain carries TRBV28 and TRBJ1-1; D uncertain. The V and J ends lost 3 bases and 0 bases respectively, with 5 bases between them. Looked up from germline, CDR1 is MDHEN and CDR2 is SYDVKM. The CDR3 has 13 amino acids.